This T cell receptor (beta chain) was sequenced in a study of cytomegalovirus exposure and HLA in healthy donors. Study results and limitations: In a later analysis, V- and J-gene trimming of beta chains associated with a DCLRE1C missense variant, replicated independently. TCR association rates varied by HLA locus in a later analysis, with DRB1 highest and HLA-C lowest.

Germline trimming cut 4 bases from V and 2 bases from J; bases unmatched to any gene: 5. Per the germline V gene, CDR1 is SGHTA and CDR2 is FQGNSA. The CDR3 length is 14 residues. To note about this clone: Its antigen is not known.

The primer mix had 60 Vbeta and 13 Jbeta primers. This table comes from immunoSEQ multiplex PCR, and its TCRdb copy is limited to in-frame clones, with some not included. The sample has some 150,000 clones; 79% are singletons. V and J are TRBV7-2 and TRBJ2-7; TRBD1 agrees at 7 bases. This clonotype was obtained from a human donor in good health. Sequences were obtained from PBMCs. CDR3 sequence (DNA): TGTGCCAGCAGCTGGGACAGTCCCACCTACGAGCAGTACTTC. This encodes CASSWDSPTYEQYF.